This record looks at one T cell receptor beta chain sequence and its context. Its antigen is unknown. The data derive from a study of shared clonotypes between healthy human individuals. Findings of the study overall: Four donors shared 4.5% to 6.5% of their naive CD4 clonotypes. There were few donors, and this limited the genetic and exposure-history diversity represented. Measured sharing among donors was expected to vary with sequencing depth.

Replicate PCRs from sorted subsets contained roughly 220 ng DNA, which is approximately 30,000 T cell genomes. Produced via immunoSEQ multiplex PCR; TCRdb's table is partial and in-frame only. The data contain approximately 500,000 clones, 90% to 97% of them singletons. Looked up from germline, CDR1 is SGHRS and CDR2 is YFSETQ. J was trimmed by 4 bases and V by 4 bases; bases with no gene match: 7. This CDR3 is 14 amino acids long. V is TRBV5-1 and J is TRBJ1-1, with 7 positions matching TRBD1. Material for sequencing was naive CD4+ T cells sorted from blood. Subset in this sample: CD45RA+ positively selected. This receptor was obtained from a young woman in good health. The chain's CDR3 is CASSLGDSFTEAFF. The CDR3 coding sequence is TGCGCCAGCAGCCTGGGGGACAGCTTCACTGAAGCTTTCTTT.